This T cell receptor beta chain stems from a study of T cells in Graves' hyperthyroidism and ophthalmopathy. Comment on this clonotype: As yet, its antigen is unknown.

Per germline, CDR1 ENHRY and CDR2 SYGVKD. This CDR3 is 15 amino acids long. V lost 6 bases and J 3 bases, leaving 15 bases between the germline ends. Amplified regions were TCR beta CDR3 sequences from RNA transcripts. Initially, a first-round RT-PCR of the TCR CDR3 employed the HTBI primer set. TCRdb reprocessed the multiplex PCR reads via MiXCR and lists one record per CDR3 protein. The sample yields more than 550,000 distinct CDR3 sequences, about 45% seen once. Study-level findings and limits: Most expanded thyroid clonotypes above 0.001 recurred in blood. Prediction of ophthalmopathy progression came a median approximately 6 months pre-onset. Patients with ophthalmopathy were separated from those with stable hyperthyroidism by a 13 V-J model.

Patients having uncontrolled infection, another autoimmune disease, pregnancy or lactation were not included. Material for sequencing was peripheral blood or thyroid tissue (not recorded which). This rearrangement joins TRBV10-3 to TRBJ1-5; perhaps TRBD1 as D (5 bases). This TCR came from an adult man with Graves' disease, either hyperthyroidism or ophthalmopathy (not recorded which). The CDR3 sequence: CAISEGSAPNQPQHF. For the CDR3, the DNA is TGTGCCATCAGCGAGGGGTCCGCTCCCAATCAGCCCCAGCATTTT.